The clone carrying this TCR beta chain was recorded once. Everyone who took part was about 18 to 90 years old, and they came from 24 US areas. All exposed participants met a person with COVID-19 within 2 weeks before entering the study. This record comes from a study of blood T cell repertoires in COVID-19. Study as a whole: In each case, the material was cDNA or gDNA derived from T cells, B-cell-depleted T cells, or PBMCs.

The data were produced by immunoSEQ multiplex PCR, yet TCRdb's version contains in-frame clones alone and is incomplete. The top ten hold 2.5% to 3.5% of the sample, which has some 240,000 clones, 75% to 90% seen once. Sequencing was performed on PBMCs or T cells enriched from blood (not recorded which). This receptor was obtained from a woman aged 40 to 55 who had been exposed to COVID-19.

The CDR3 coding sequence is TGTGCCAGCAGTGAAGCGCAGACTAGCACAGATACGCAGTATTTT. Translated, it gives CASSEAQTSTDTQYF. The genes are TRBV6-1 and TRBJ2-3; no definite D call. V was trimmed by 0 bases and J by 0 bases, leaving 7 bases between them. CDR1 MNHNS and CDR2 SASEGT come from the germline V gene. This CDR3 is 15 amino acids long.